Below are 7 T cell receptor beta chains sequenced from a single sample in a study of blood T cell repertoires in COVID-19. Data came from immunoSEQ multiplex PCR; TCRdb stores just in-frame clones and leaves some out. Of about 180,000 clones in the sample, 88% were seen once. Material for sequencing was PBMCs or T cells enriched from blood (not recorded which). All receptors come from a woman between 18 and 29 years old who had recovered from COVID-19.

V and J are TRBV5-8 and TRBJ1-5; D is possibly TRBD1 (5 bases). The CDR3 contains 15 residues. Germline V lookup: CDR1 SGHTS, CDR2 YDEGEE. V was cut by 8 bases and J by 5 bases, with 20 bases left in between. As DNA, the CDR3 is TGTGCCAGTGAGGGCCACGGGGGAGGGTATCAGCCCCAGCATTTT. Amino acids: CASEGHGGGYQPQHF.

V usage is TRBV11-3 and J usage is TRBJ1-1, with D perhaps TRBD1 (6 bases). The CDR3 is 14 amino acids. Germline CDR1 and CDR2: SGHNT and YENEEA. V shed 5 bases and J shed 0 bases, with 10 bases lying between them. CDR3 in DNA: TGTGCCAGCAGCGGGGGGGGCCTGAACACTGAAGCTTTCTTT. It encodes CASSGGGLNTEAFF.

Notes on this clone: At one of its ends the junction is not consistent with the germline gene, which may arise from a read error. This rearrangement joins TRBV4-1 to TRBJ1-2; a weak D match, TRBD1 (5 bases). The CDR3 is 15 residues long. Germline V CDR1 and CDR2: MGHRA, YSYEKL. The CDR3: CASRQEDLTDYGYTF. The CDR3 DNA follows: TGCGCCAGCAGGCAAGAGGACCTGACAGACTATGGCTACACCTTC.

This chain connects TRBV27 to TRBJ1-4; 9 bases line up with TRBD1. Germline V gene data show CDR1 as MNHEY and CDR2 as SMNVEV (reference sequence). The CDR3 is 15 residues long. V lost 5 bases, J lost 3 bases, and 4 bases stayed unmatched. CDR3 nucleotide sequence: TGTGCCAGCAGTCCACGGGACAGGGCTAATGAAAAACTGTTTTTT. Its protein product is CASSPRDRANEKLFF.

This chain uses TRBV27 with TRBJ1-6; D perhaps matches TRBD1 (5 bases). The CDR3 totals 17 residues. Trimming cost V 10 bases and J 0 bases, with 19 bases left between them. Germline V gene lookup returns CDR1 MNHEY and CDR2 SMNVEV (reference sequence). In nucleotides, the CDR3 is TGTGCCACAACATCATACTCAAGGGGCTCCTATAATTCACCCCTCCACTTT. Amino acids: CATTSYSRGSYNSPLHF.

This clone was picked up a small number of times. V and J are TRBV27 and TRBJ2-7; 13 bases align to TRBD2. This CDR3 comprises 14 residues. V lost 6 bases, J lost 6 bases, and 5 bases stayed unmatched. Germline CDR1 and CDR2: MNHEY and SMNVEV (reference sequence). Here the CDR3 reads CASRTSGRRSEQYF. The CDR3 DNA reads as TGTGCCAGCAGGACTAGCGGGAGGAGGTCCGAGCAGTACTTC.

The gene calls are TRBV6-4 and TRBJ2-1, with 8 bases aligning to TRBD2. CDR1 and CDR2 (germline): MRHNA, SNTAGT. The CDR3 has 14 residues. V gave up 9 bases and J gave up 2 bases; unmatched junction bases: 6. The CDR3 DNA reads TGTGCCAGTTCAGCGGGACTAGCCTACAATGAGCAGTTCTTC. Its protein product is CASSAGLAYNEQFF.